The source of this T cell receptor beta chain is a study of identical twins. Study conclusions and caveats: The study found that models underestimated out-of-frame TCR alpha sharing in monozygotic twins.

In its sample, this clonotype was seen many times. The target antigen is unknown. Trimming pared 0 bases from V and 5 bases from J, leaving 13 bases between. This CDR3 comprises 15 residues. CDR1 and CDR2 from the germline V gene are MGHRA and YSYEKL. In TCRdb, the 5' RACE reads were re-called with MiXCR into one record per CDR3 protein. Of approximately 350,000 distinct CDR3 sequences listed, around an eighth are singletons. This sample was shared with a second study, whose subject was yellow fever vaccine responses in identical twins. As that report states: The authors reported partly convergent, partly personalized vaccine responses in identical twins.

The sample comprised CD8+ T cells sorted from blood. The chain uses TRBV4-1 and TRBJ1-2, with D perhaps matching TRBD1 (5 bases). This clonotype was obtained from a woman between 18 and 29 years old in good health. The chain's CDR3 is CASSQEVGRVYGYTF. The CDR3 region has the DNA TGCGCCAGCAGCCAAGAGGTCGGCAGGGTATATGGCTACACCTTC.